The rows below give T cell receptor beta chains drawn from one sample of a study of radiotherapy plus CTLA-4 blockade in lung cancer. The table came from immunoSEQ multiplex PCR; TCRdb's copy has only in-frame clones and leaves some out. The data hold some 18,000 clones, with more than 75% observed a single time. Here the sequenced sample was peripheral blood, taken from a patient treated with radiotherapy plus ipilimumab. Receptors were obtained from a human donor with non-small cell lung cancer whose response to radiotherapy plus ipilimumab could not be evaluated. CDR3s include the opening cysteine and the closing phenylalanine or tryptophan. Each record gives: D gene, clone size, J gene, V gene, CDR3 protein, CDR3 DNA. The D gene is left open where the match is weak. Rows may omit the clone size; those that give it use once, few, many or a size class.

TRBD1 NA TRBJ1-1 TRBV4-2 CASSNRGPEAFF TGTGCCAGCAGCAACAGGGGCCCTGAAGCTTTCTTT
NA NA TRBJ2-5 TRBV7-2 CASSLPGKTQYF TGTGCCAGCAGCTTACCGGGGAAGACCCAGTACTTC
TRBD2 few TRBJ2-1 TRBV6-5 CASYSPGLARHEQFF TGTGCCAGCTATTCACCGGGACTAGCGCGCCATGAGCAGTTCTTC
TRBD2 NA TRBJ2-5 TRBV10-2 CASSGVAGGPGETQYF TGCGCCAGCAGTGGGGTAGCGGGGGGCCCGGGGGAGACCCAGTACTTC
NA NA TRBJ2-2 TRBV6-1 CASSVYRVPTGELFF TGTGCCAGCAGTGTCTACAGGGTACCCACCGGGGAGCTGTTTTTT
NA NA TRBJ1-3 TRBV7-8 CASSPQGTFRSGNTIYF TGTGCCAGCAGCCCCCAGGGAACGTTCCGGTCTGGAAACACCATATATTTT
NA NA TRBJ1-6 TRBV5-6 CASSSINSPLHF TGTGCCAGCAGCTCTATTAATTCACCCCTCCACTTT
NA NA TRBJ1-1 TRBV20-1 CSAPTGLKAFF TGCAGTGCTCCAACGGGACTGAAAGCTTTCTTT
TRBD1 NA TRBJ1-5 TRBV5-5 CASSWGQNSNQPQHF TGTGCCAGCAGCTGGGGACAGAATAGCAATCAGCCCCAGCATTTT
TRBD1 NA TRBJ1-1 TRBV2 CASSPDRVNTEAFF TGTGCCAGCAGTCCCGACAGGGTTAACACTGAAGCTTTCTTT
TRBD2 NA TRBJ2-3 TRBV2 CASSIRGGVGTDTQYF TGTGCCAGCAGTATCCGTGGGGGGGTCGGGACAGATACGCAGTATTTT
TRBD2 NA TRBJ2-7 TRBV5-4 CASSAGLAGGQSEQYF TGTGCCAGCAGCGCCGGACTAGCGGGGGGGCAAAGCGAGCAGTACTTC
TRBD2 NA TRBJ2-1 TRBV7-9 CASSPAGGGGYNEQFF TGTGCCAGCAGCCCGGCGGGGGGAGGCGGTTACAATGAGCAGTTCTTC
NA NA TRBJ1-2 TRBV18 CASSPPSIRVEGYTF TGTGCCAGCTCACCACCATCGATCAGGGTCGAGGGCTACACCTTC
NA NA TRBJ2-5 TRBV6-5 CASQPDNQETQYF TGTGCCAGCCAACCGGACAACCAAGAGACCCAGTACTTC
TRBD1 few TRBJ2-2 TRBV5-4 CASSISGTVTGELFF TGTGCCAGCAGCATCTCCGGGACAGTCACCGGGGAGCTGTTTTTT
NA few TRBJ1-1 TRBV9 CASSVEYTNTEAFF TGTGCCAGCAGCGTAGAGTACACGAACACTGAAGCTTTCTTT
NA NA TRBJ2-2 TRBV21-1 CASSKGETRTGELFF TGTGCCAGCAGCAAAGGCGAGACTAGGACCGGGGAGCTGTTTTTT
NA NA TRBJ1-6 TRBV28 CASSISQVHSPLHF TGTGCCAGCAGTATATCACAGGTACATTCACCCCTCCACTTT
TRBD1 NA TRBJ1-1 TRBV19 CATGPGQGVVNTEAFF TGTGCCACCGGCCCCGGACAGGGGGTTGTGAACACTGAAGCTTTCTTT
TRBD1 NA TRBJ1-2 TRBV7-9 CASSWDSKYYGYTF TGTGCCAGCAGCTGGGACAGCAAGTACTATGGCTACACCTTC
NA NA TRBJ1-5 TRBV4-1 CASSQDGQNNQPQHF TGCGCCAGCAGTCAAGATGGGCAAAACAATCAGCCCCAGCATTTT
TRBD1 NA TRBJ1-5 TRBV19 CASTGQGLNQPQHF TGTGCCAGTACGGGACAGGGACTCAATCAGCCCCAGCATTTT
TRBD2 NA TRBJ2-7 TRBV27 CASSSRAGGLYEQYF TGTGCCAGCAGCTCTAGAGCGGGGGGCCTCTACGAGCAGTACTTC
TRBD1 once TRBJ2-7 TRBV6-6 CASSKGQGVDEQYF TGTGCCAGCAGTAAGGGACAGGGGGTCGACGAGCAGTACTTC
NA NA TRBJ2-7 TRBV2 CASSLSAYEQYF TGTGCCAGCAGTCTGTCAGCCTACGAGCAGTACTTC
NA NA TRBJ1-2 TRBV20-1 CSARTGYGYTF TGCAGTGCACGCACGGGCTATGGCTACACCTTC
NA NA TRBJ1-5 TRBV4-1 CASSQVAGDSNQPQHF TGCGCCAGCAGCCAAGTCGCGGGGGATAGCAATCAGCCCCAGCATTTT
TRBD1 NA TRBJ1-2 TRBV7-2 CASSLTGTVNNYGYTF TGTGCCAGCAGCCTCACCGGGACAGTGAACAACTATGGCTACACCTTC
NA few TRBJ1-2 TRBV5-6 CASSIQRVSYGYTF TGTGCCAGCAGCATCCAACGAGTAAGCTATGGCTACACCTTC
NA NA TRBJ2-1 TRBV27 CASSPDKTLEQFF TGTGCCAGCAGTCCCGACAAAACCCTTGAGCAGTTCTTC
NA once TRBJ2-7 TRBV2 CASSGPGGAPPYEQYF TGTGCCAGCAGTGGGCCCGGAGGGGCCCCGCCGTACGAGCAGTACTTC
NA NA TRBJ1-4 TRBV7-2 CASTRTGVNEKLFF TGTGCCAGCACCAGGACGGGGGTTAATGAAAAACTGTTTTTT
NA few TRBJ2-4 TRBV15 CATSDPRVNIQYF TGTGCCACCAGCGACCCCCGGGTAAACATTCAGTACTTC
TRBD1 NA TRBJ2-7 TRBV7-8 CASRRQPGQGAFEQYF TGTGCCAGCAGACGCCAGCCGGGACAGGGGGCCTTCGAGCAGTACTTC
NA NA TRBJ2-2 TRBV18 CASSPRDTNTGELFF TGTGCCAGCTCACCCCGGGACACGAACACCGGGGAGCTGTTTTTT
NA NA TRBJ2-5 TRBV19 CASSLGAGWETQYF TGTGCCAGTAGTTTAGGGGCAGGGTGGGAGACCCAGTACTTC
TRBD2 few TRBJ2-7 TRBV5-4 CARRGTSGRGYEQYF TGTGCCCGTAGGGGGACTAGCGGGAGGGGATACGAGCAGTACTTC
TRBD1 NA TRBJ2-7 TRBV5-1 CASSFLGQSYEQYF TGCGCCAGCAGCTTCTTGGGACAGAGCTACGAGCAGTACTTC
NA few TRBJ2-2 TRBV4-1 CASSQGGTITGELFF TGCGCCAGCAGCCAGGGGGGAACGATCACCGGGGAGCTGTTTTTT
TRBD1 once TRBJ2-7 TRBV27 CASSSTGGRVQYF TGTGCCAGCAGTTCAACAGGGGGGAGAGTGCAGTACTTC
TRBD2 NA TRBJ2-1 TRBV5-6 CASSLLAGGVYNEQFF TGTGCCAGCAGCTTGCTAGCGGGGGGCGTATACAATGAGCAGTTCTTC
NA NA TRBJ2-5 TRBV20-1 CSALNQETQYF TGCAGTGCTCTAAACCAAGAGACCCAGTACTTC
NA NA TRBJ2-7 TRBV6-1 CASRTGTSYEQYF TGTGCCAGCAGGACAGGTACCTCCTACGAGCAGTACTTC
TRBD1 NA TRBJ2-7 TRBV7-2 CASSEGSGGWPYEQYF TGTGCCAGCAGCGAAGGATCAGGGGGATGGCCCTACGAGCAGTACTTC
NA NA TRBJ2-3 TRBV7-2 CASSLVSGSTDTQYF TGTGCCAGCAGCTTAGTGAGCGGGTCCACAGATACGCAGTATTTT
NA NA TRBJ1-3 TRBV2 CASSDGQLDLSGNTIYF TGTGCCAGCAGTGATGGGCAGCTGGATCTCTCTGGAAACACCATATATTTT
NA NA TRBJ1-3 TRBV18 CASSAGLISSGNTIYF TGTGCCAGCTCAGCCGGACTAATAAGCTCTGGAAACACCATATATTTT
NA NA TRBJ2-6 TRBV28 CASSSPGFSGANVLTF TGTGCCAGCAGTTCCCCGGGGTTCTCTGGGGCCAACGTCCTGACTTTC
TRBD1 NA TRBJ1-2 TRBV6-5 CASSKDRLNYGYTF TGTGCCAGCAGTAAGGACAGGCTGAACTATGGCTACACCTTC